Each of the 30 T cell receptor beta chains below was sequenced from the same sample in a study of T cell responses to AZD1222 COVID-19 vaccine. Clones were read by immunoSEQ multiplex PCR, and TCRdb kept only the in-frame ones, dropping some. The sample contains 190,000 or so clones, over 85% of which appear only once. The sequencing used peripheral blood, collected 28 days after the second AZD1222 dose. These receptors were obtained from an adult who received the AZD1222 COVID-19 vaccine.

This sequence joins TRBV18 and TRBJ1-5; D is unclear. This CDR3 is built from 16 residues. V was trimmed by 6 bases and J by 5 bases, leaving 20 bases between them. In germline, CDR1 is KGHSH, CDR2 LQKENI. This CDR3 is CASSLRTEQRDQPQHF. CDR3 nucleotide sequence: TGTGCCAGCTCCCTCCGCACCGAGCAAAGGGATCAGCCCCAGCATTTT.

The chain has TRBV28 and TRBJ1-1; D call uncertain. This CDR3 region has 12 residues. CDR1 is MDHEN and CDR2 is SYDVKM in the germline V gene. The V gene lost 5 bases and the J gene lost 10 bases, with 14 bases spanning the gap. CDR3 region: CASSLPIEGAFF. CDR3 DNA: TGTGCCAGCAGTCTCCCAATCGAGGGAGCTTTCTTT.

This chain joins TRBV18 and TRBJ1-3; no clear D. The germline V and J ends were trimmed by 5 bases and 1 base, with 12 bases remaining between them. The V gene's germline CDR1 is KGHSH and CDR2 LQKENI. This CDR3 comprises 15 residues. CDR3 protein: CASSTEPGSGNTIYF. The CDR3 coding sequence is TGTGCCAGCTCAACAGAACCGGGATCTGGAAACACCATATATTTT.

The CDR3 region is CASSRGGYEAFF. Here the CDR3 DNA reads TGTGCCAGCAGCCGGGGCGGTTATGAAGCTTTCTTT. The genes are TRBV7-8 and TRBJ1-1; D is perhaps TRBD1 (5 bases). The CDR3 runs 12 residues. V lost 5 bases and J 7 bases, leaving 11 bases between the germline ends. Germline V gene data show CDR1 as SGHVS and CDR2 as FQNEAQ. Using reference TRBV7-8 and TRBJ1-1 for the parts outside the CDR3, the full variable domain is GAGVSQSPRYKVAKRGQDVALRCDPISGHVSLFWYQQALGQGPEFLTYFQNEAQLDKSGLPSDRFFAERPEGSVSTLKIQRTQQEDSAVYLCASSRGGYEAFFGQGTRLTVV.

This chain connects TRBV5-1 to TRBJ1-1, with 8 bases matching TRBD1. The CDR3 is 14 amino acids. Germline V gene sequence: CDR1 SGHRS, CDR2 YFSETQ. The J segment lost 4 bases and the V segment lost 1 base, leaving 3 bases of the junction unmatched. In DNA, the CDR3 is TGCGCCAGCAGCTTGTGGGACAGGACCACTGAAGCTTTCTTT. Its protein product is CASSLWDRTTEAFF.

The chain links TRBV9 to TRBJ1-2; D remains unclear. The CDR3 contains 14 residues. Trimming removed 0 bases from V and 3 bases from J, with 9 bases in between. CDR1 and CDR2 (germline): SGDLS, YYNGEE. The CDR3 DNA reads as TGTGCCAGCAGCGTAGAATGGGGAGACTATGGCTACACCTTC. Amino acids: CASSVEWGDYGYTF. Filled out from reference TRBV9 and TRBJ1-2, the complete variable domain reads DSGVTQTPKHLITATGQRVTLRCSPRSGDLSVYWYQQSLDQGLQFLIQYYNGEERAKGNILERFSAQQFPDLHSELNLSSLELGDSALYFCASSVEWGDYGYTFGSGTRLTVV.

J is TRBJ2-1 and V is TRBV11-2; tentatively, D is TRBD2 (7 bases). In germline, CDR1 is SGHAT, CDR2 FQNNGV. Trimming stripped 5 bases from V and 12 bases from J, with 23 bases between. The CDR3 has 15 amino acids. The CDR3 reads CASSPIVGGLSVQFF. The CDR3 DNA reads TGTGCCAGCAGCCCCATCGTGGGGGGGCTCTCAGTGCAGTTCTTC.

V is TRBV15 and J is TRBJ1-5, with TRBD1 matching over 9 bases. This CDR3 spans 16 amino acids. Germline V CDR1 and CDR2: LNHNV, YYDKDF (reference sequence). The ends lost 3 bases at V and 4 bases at J; junction bases unmatched: 7. The CDR3, as DNA: TGTGCCACCAGCAGTCCGGACAGGGGACAGAATCAGCCCCAGCATTTT. It translates to CATSSPDRGQNQPQHF.

The chain employs TRBV7-3 and TRBJ1-5; D ambiguous. The CDR3 spans 15 residues. V lost 5 bases, J lost 2 bases, and 13 bases lay in between. Germline loops: CDR1 SGHTA, CDR2 FQGTGA. In DNA, the CDR3 is TGTGCCAGCAGCCTGTCGGGGTTGGGCAATCAGCCCCAGCATTTT. Its translation: CASSLSGLGNQPQHF. The full variable domain, completed using reference TRBV7-3 and TRBJ1-5, is GAGVSQTPSNKVTEKGKYVELRCDPISGHTALYWYRQSLGQGPEFLIYFQGTGAADDSGLPNDRFFAVRPEGSVSTLKIQRTERGDSAVYLCASSLSGLGNQPQHFGDGTRLSIL.

The chain couples TRBV6-5 to TRBJ1-4, with D unclear. The CDR3 totals 14 residues. Trimming pared 0 bases from V and 8 bases from J, leaving 10 bases between. Germline values: CDR1 MNHEY, CDR2 SVGAGI. The chain's CDR3 is CASSYSTYGEKLFF. The DNA of the CDR3 is TGTGCCAGCAGTTACTCGACCTACGGGGAAAAACTGTTTTTT.

The V call is TRBV2, the J call TRBJ2-7, with a weak D call TRBD1 (5 bases). This CDR3 region has 14 residues. In germline, CDR1 is SNHLY, CDR2 FYNNEI. V shed 6 bases and J shed 3 bases, with 15 bases lying between them. The CDR3 loop is CASSSRAVIYEQYF. Written as DNA, the CDR3 is TGTGCCAGCAGCTCCAGGGCAGTCATCTACGAGCAGTACTTC.

The chain carries TRBV30 and TRBJ1-3, with TRBD1 as a possible D gene (5 bases). Germline V CDR1 and CDR2: GTSNPN, SVGIG (reference sequence). This CDR3 comprises 15 residues. V dropped 2 bases and J dropped 4 bases, with 15 bases sitting between them. The CDR3 DNA reads as TGTGCCTGGAGTCCCGGCAGGGTCTCAGGAAACACCATATATTTT. Translation: CAWSPGRVSGNTIYF.

The V call is TRBV19, the J call TRBJ1-6; TRBD1 aligns across 7 bases. The V gene end was trimmed by 4 bases and the J gene end by 10 bases; junction bases not matched to a gene: 7. The CDR3 spans 14 residues. CDR1 and CDR2 from the germline V gene are LNHDA and SQIVND (reference sequence). The CDR3 here is CASSTLQGSSPLHF. The CDR3 bases are TGTGCCAGTAGTACGTTACAGGGGTCGTCACCCCTCCACTTT.

The chain carries TRBV30 and TRBJ1-1; D is unresolved. V was cut by 3 bases and J by 10 bases, with 12 bases left in between. This CDR3 contains 11 residues. Germline CDR1 GTSNPN, CDR2 SVGIG (reference sequence). The CDR3 loop reads CAWRGPKGAFF. In DNA, the CDR3 is TGTGCCTGGAGGGGCCCGAAGGGAGCTTTCTTT.

The J gene is TRBJ2-7, the V gene TRBV12-5; D remains unclear. CDR1 is LGHNT and CDR2 is FRNRAP in the germline V gene. The CDR3 is 12 residues long. The ends were cut back, 6 bases at V and 1 base at J, with 7 bases in the middle. The chain's CDR3 is CASGLKSYEQYF. CDR3 in DNA: TGTGCTAGTGGACTGAAATCCTACGAGCAGTACTTC. Filled out from reference TRBV12-5 and TRBJ2-7, the complete variable domain reads DARVTQTPRHKVTEMGQEVTMRCQPILGHNTVFWYRQTMMQGLELLAYFRNRAPLDDSGMPKDRFSAEMPDATLATLKIQPSEPRDSAVYFCASGLKSYEQYFGPGTRLTVT.

This rearrangement joins TRBV6-5 to TRBJ1-3; possible D gene TRBD1, 5 bases. CDR1 MNHEY and CDR2 SVGAGI come from the germline V gene. Deletions cut 4 bases from V and 4 bases from J, with 14 bases between. CDR3 length: 15 amino acids. The DNA for the CDR3 is TGTGCCAGCAGTTCGACGGACATAGCCGGAAACACCATATATTTT. Protein sequence: CASSSTDIAGNTIYF.

The rearrangement links TRBV18 to TRBJ2-7; tentative D call: TRBD1 (8 bases). The CDR3 loop spans 13 amino acids. Looked up from germline, CDR1 is KGHSH and CDR2 is LQKENI. Trimming pared 8 bases from V and 6 bases from J, leaving 17 bases between. Here the CDR3 reads CASALQGGLEQYF. CDR3 nucleotide sequence: TGTGCCAGCGCACTACAGGGGGGGCTCGAGCAGTACTTC.

This sequence joins TRBV29-1 and TRBJ1-3; 7 positions match TRBD1. Germline trimming cut 3 bases from V and 2 bases from J; bases unmatched to any gene: 4. This CDR3 spans 14 amino acids. The germline V gene encodes CDR1 SQVTM and CDR2 ANQGSEA. Here the CDR3 reads CSVENRGAGNTIYF. CDR3 nucleotides: TGCAGCGTTGAGAACAGGGGAGCTGGAAACACCATATATTTT.

The gene calls are TRBV4-1 and TRBJ1-2; no clear D gene. CDR3 length: 14 amino acids. Germline CDR1 and CDR2: MGHRA and YSYEKL. Deletions cut 0 bases from V and 2 bases from J, with 7 bases between. This CDR3 reads CASSQEDRNYGYTF. DNA of the CDR3: TGCGCCAGCAGCCAAGAGGACCGCAACTATGGCTACACCTTC.

CDR3 sequence reads: CASSSRLLGDTEAFF. As DNA, the CDR3 is TGTGCCAGCAGCTCCCGACTGCTTGGAGACACTGAAGCTTTCTTT. The J gene is TRBJ1-1, the V gene TRBV7-8; D is unresolved. Trimming cost V 4 bases and J 3 bases, with 15 bases left between them. Per germline, CDR1 SGHVS and CDR2 FQNEAQ. This CDR3 has 15 amino acids.

The V gene is TRBV19, the J gene TRBJ1-5, with D perhaps matching TRBD1 (5 bases). CDR3 length equals 14 residues. The germline V gene encodes CDR1 LNHDA and CDR2 SQIVND (reference sequence). The V gene lost 6 bases and the J gene lost 4 bases, with 13 bases spanning the gap. The CDR3 reads CASRPGGGNQPQHF. CDR3 DNA: TGTGCCAGTAGGCCCGGGGGAGGTAATCAGCCCCAGCATTTT.

This clone was recorded only once. The chain uses TRBV6-4 and TRBJ2-2; 10 bases fit TRBD1. CDR3 length: 15 amino acids. Trimming removed 4 bases from V and 5 bases from J; junction bases left unmatched: 4. Germline V lookup: CDR1 MRHNA, CDR2 SNTAGT. The CDR3 DNA sequence: TGTGCCAGCAGTGTCGACAGGGGGCTTACCGGGGAGCTGTTTTTT. This gives the protein CASSVDRGLTGELFF.

The J gene is TRBJ2-1, the V gene TRBV3-1 (or the pseudogene TRBV3-2), with 13 bases that match TRBD2. J was trimmed by 7 bases and V by 5 bases; bases with no gene match: 11. Germline V gene data show CDR1 as LGHDT and CDR2 as YNNKEL (reference sequence). CDR3 length equals 17 residues. In nucleotides, the CDR3 is TGTGCCAGCAGCACCCGGACTAGCGGGGGCGTCATAAATGAGCAGTTCTTC. As protein: CASSTRTSGGVINEQFF.

V and J are TRBV27 and TRBJ2-7; perhaps TRBD2 as D (6 bases). CDR1 and CDR2 (germline): MNHEY, SMNVEV (reference sequence). The V end lost 11 bases, the J end lost 2 bases, and 16 bases lay between the germline ends. The CDR3 is made up of 13 amino acids. Here the CDR3 DNA reads TGTGCCCCCATAGCGGAGGGGCCCTACGAGCAGTACTTC. It yields the protein CAPIAEGPYEQYF.

The chain recombines TRBV7-2 with TRBJ1-5; 8 bases match TRBD1. This CDR3 contains 15 residues. V trimming: 1 base; J trimming: 6 bases; junction bases outside the gene matches: 5. CDR1 SGHTA and CDR2 FQGNSA come from the germline V gene. CDR3 residues: CASSLGQGASQPQHF. In nucleotides, the CDR3 is TGTGCCAGCAGCTTAGGGCAGGGGGCTAGTCAGCCCCAGCATTTT.

The rearrangement uses TRBV6-2 or TRBV6-3 and TRBJ1-4; a weak D match, TRBD1 (5 bases). The germline V gene encodes CDR1 MNHEY and CDR2 SVGEGT. The CDR3 has 12 residues. The germline V and J ends were trimmed by 5 bases and 8 bases, with 9 bases remaining between them. CDR3 DNA: TGTGCCAGCAGTCCCGGGGACGAAAAACTGTTTTTT. It codes for CASSPGDEKLFF.

V usage is TRBV21-1 and J usage is TRBJ2-4; the DNA was not compared with TRBD1, the D call given in the table. TRBV21-1 is a pseudogene. The CDR3 has 15 amino acids. For the CDR3, the DNA is TGTGCCAGCAGCAGACAGGGTGAGGGCAAAAACATTCAGTACTTC. Its protein product is CASSRQGEGKNIQYF.

CDR3 sequence (DNA): TGTGCCAGCAGCTTAAAATTGGGCCGAGGCGACTACGAGCAGTACTTC. It is translated as CASSLKLGRGDYEQYF. The V gene is TRBV7-9, the J gene TRBJ2-7; D unresolved. CDR3 length: 16 amino acids. V was shortened by 2 bases and J by 3 bases, with 17 bases between the two germline ends. Germline CDR1 reads SEHNR; CDR2 reads FQNEAQ (reference sequence). The variable domain in full, completed from reference TRBV7-9 and TRBJ2-7, reads DTGVSQNPRHKITKRGQNVTFRCDPISEHNRLYWYRQTLGQGPEFLTYFQNEAQLEKSRLLSDRFSAERPKGSFSTLEIQRTEQGDSAMYLCASSLKLGRGDYEQYFGPGTRLTVT.

This clone was observed once. The V gene is TRBV9, the J gene TRBJ2-3, with D tentatively TRBD1 (6 bases). Looked up from germline, CDR1 is SGDLS and CDR2 is YYNGEE. The CDR3 loop spans 15 amino acids. Trimming took off 4 bases at V and 0 bases at J, with 12 bases between the two ends. CDR3 sequence reads: CASSTRQVSTDTQYF. CDR3 bases: TGTGCCAGCAGCACCCGACAGGTTAGCACAGATACGCAGTATTTT. Complete variable domain (other parts from reference TRBV9 and TRBJ2-3): DSGVTQTPKHLITATGQRVTLRCSPRSGDLSVYWYQQSLDQGLQFLIQYYNGEERAKGNILERFSAQQFPDLHSELNLSSLELGDSALYFCASSTRQVSTDTQYFGPGTRLTVL.

V usage is TRBV5-4 and J usage is TRBJ2-1; 9 bases map to TRBD2. Germline-derived CDR1 and CDR2 are SGHNT and YYREEE (reference sequence). CDR3 size: 15 residues. V was clipped by 0 bases and J by 11 bases; unmatched bases: 9. Written as DNA, the CDR3 is TGTGCCAGCAGCTTGGGAGGCGGCGGGGGGGAGAAGCAGTTCTTC. It specifies CASSLGGGGGEKQFF. Using reference TRBV5-4 and TRBJ2-1 for the parts outside the CDR3, the full variable domain is ETGVTQSPTHLIKTRGQQVTLRCSSQSGHNTVSWYQQALGQGPQFIFQYYREEENGRGNFPPRFSGLQFPNYSSELNVNALELDDSALYLCASSLGGGGGEKQFFGPGTRLTVL.